This T cell receptor beta chain was obtained from a study of T cell responses to AZD1222 COVID-19 vaccine. Study conclusions and caveats: Only a handful of people who got AZD1222 tested seropositive at baseline. Clonal diversity may have been underestimated in mostly white British donors. Sampling captured repertoires only after the peak T cell response. The span of vaccine-associated CD4 TCRs extended across spike, with dominance at 160-218 and 743-854.

Points on this clone: Its target is unknown.

Between the trimmed V and J ends, which lost 6 bases and 4 bases, there was a span of 4 bases. CDR3 length equals 11 residues. Germline-derived CDR1 and CDR2 are WSHSY and SAAADI. Using immunoSEQ multiplex PCR, the repertoire was profiled, and TCRdb retains in-frame clones only, with some absent. Of about 200,000 clones listed, approximately 94% are singletons. The chain couples TRBV10-2 to TRBJ2-1; no reliable D call. This clonotype was sampled from an adult who received the MenACWY meningococcal vaccine as a control. Sample: peripheral blood, taken 28 days after the second dose of the MenACWY control vaccine. The chain's CDR3 is CASRLYNEQFF. The CDR3 DNA is TGCGCCAGCAGGTTGTACAATGAGCAGTTCTTC.